This TCR beta chain was retrieved from a study of regulatory T cells in long-lasting Graves disease. With iRepertoire HTBI primers and Arm-PCR of CDR3 regions, TCR beta libraries were built. TCRdb fed the multiplex PCR reads into MiXCR, producing one record per CDR3 protein. The repertoire has roughly 420,000 distinct CDR3 sequences, approximately 16% of them found once; the top ten carry about 25%. The CDR3 is made up of 15 amino acids. Trimming at V came to 4 bases and at J to 3 bases, leaving 6 bases not matched to a gene. Stated time point: newly diagnosed GD, antithyroid drugs for less than 3 months. The authors made the TCR library using RNA they extracted from PBMCs. This same sample was also part of a study on T cells in Graves' hyperthyroidism and ophthalmopathy. In that study: Exclusion followed for patients with uncontrolled infection, other autoimmune disease, pregnancy or lactation. Orbital computed tomography and thyroid ultrasound, together with serum TRAb and thyroxine and clinical symptoms, were used for diagnoses. With the HTBI primer set, the TCR CDR3 went through a first round of RT-PCR. A 13 V-J signature model discriminated ophthalmopathy versus stable hyperthyroidism.

The specimen comprised peripheral blood mononuclear cells (PBMCs), sampled at new diagnosis, from a patient treated with antithyroid drugs. The rearrangement uses TRBV12-3 or TRBV12-4 and TRBJ2-1; 7 positions match TRBD2. The origin of this receptor is a woman under 30 with Graves disease. The CDR3 here is CASSSAGEYYNEQFF. CDR3 in DNA: TGTGCCAGCAGTTCTGCGGGAGAGTACTACAATGAGCAGTTCTTC.